The 32 T cell receptor beta chains in this list originate from one sample, sequenced in a study of PD-1 blockade in classical Hodgkin lymphoma. The time point was: newly diagnosed, previously untreated cHL patient sample. CD4+ T cells were purified from thawed PBMCs by magnetic negative selection. The repertoire was sequenced with immunoSEQ multiplex PCR; TCRdb's copy has only in-frame clones and lacks some. The sample lists roughly 27,000 clones; 70% to 90% were seen once. Sequencing used CD4+ T cells from blood. The receptors originated from a human donor with classical Hodgkin lymphoma.

This clone occurred once. This rearrangement joins TRBV12-2 to TRBJ1-4. TRBV12-2 is an annotated pseudogene. The CDR3 is made up of 17 amino acids. CDR3 protein: CASRLEGRLDINEKLFF. CDR3 in DNA: TGTGCAAGTCGCTTAGAGGGACGCCTGGACATTAATGAAAAACTGTTTTTT.

Only one count was recorded for this clone. The CDR3 loop is CASGAPGTSGKGYEQYF. The DNA for the CDR3 is TGTGCCAGCGGAGCCCCCGGGACTAGCGGGAAGGGCTACGAGCAGTACTTC. The chain links TRBV28 to TRBJ2-7, with TRBD2 matching 13 bases. Trimming cost V 8 bases and J 3 bases; bases outside gene matches: 13. The germline V gene encodes CDR1 MDHEN and CDR2 SYDVKM. The CDR3 length is 17 residues.

The chain employs TRBV7-2 and TRBJ2-3; D gene unclear. V was shortened by 5 bases and J by 7 bases, with 10 bases between the two germline ends. The CDR3 is made up of 12 amino acids. Germline V CDR1 and CDR2: SGHTA, FQGNSA. CDR3 region: CASSMTFYTQYF. CDR3 nucleotide sequence: TGTGCCAGCAGCATGACCTTCTATACGCAGTATTTT.

The chain joins TRBV2 to TRBJ1-5, with 11 positions matching TRBD1. This CDR3 comprises 14 residues. Germline V gives CDR1 SNHLY, CDR2 FYNNEI. V was pared by 5 bases and J by 7 bases, with 4 bases of the junction left unmatched. This CDR3 reads CASSRDRGDQPQHF. CDR3 in DNA: TGTGCCAGCAGTAGGGACAGGGGGGACCAGCCCCAGCATTTT.

The table lists this clone with a few counts. CDR3 nucleotide sequence: TGTGCCAGCTCACCACCGGTCAGTCGAAACACCATATATTTT. It codes for CASSPPVSRNTIYF. The chain joins TRBV18 to TRBJ1-3; D is undetermined. There are 14 residues in the CDR3. The V gene lost 0 bases and the J gene lost 5 bases, with 8 bases spanning the gap. Per germline, CDR1 KGHSH and CDR2 LQKENI. Complete variable domain (other parts from reference TRBV18 and TRBJ1-3): NAGVMQNPRHLVRRRGQEARLRCSPMKGHSHVYWYRQLPEEGLKFMVYLQKENIIDESGMPKERFSAEFPKEGPSILRIQQVVRGDSAAYFCASSPPVSRNTIYFGEGSWLTVV.

The V and J genes are TRBV2 and TRBJ2-1, with D unresolved. Germline V gives CDR1 SNHLY, CDR2 FYNNEI. There are 13 residues in the CDR3. V was trimmed by 3 bases and J by 4 bases, leaving 7 bases between them. The CDR3 DNA is TGTGCCAGCAGTGACGACTTATACAATGAGCAGTTCTTC. It is translated as CASSDDLYNEQFF.

The DNA for the CDR3 is TGCGCCAGCAGCTTGGCAGGGGGGAATGGCTACACCTTC. Protein product: CASSLAGGNGYTF. V and J are TRBV5-1 and TRBJ1-2; 7 bases agree with TRBD1. There are 13 residues in the CDR3. Germline CDR1 is SGHRS and CDR2 is YFSETQ. V dropped 0 bases and J dropped 6; count of bases not matched to a gene: 2.

This clone was seen a few times. The rearrangement uses TRBV7-9 and TRBJ1-5; tentatively, D is TRBD1 (6 bases). Germline-derived CDR1 and CDR2 are SEHNR and FQNEAQ (reference sequence). V lost 5 bases and J 8 bases, leaving 13 bases between the germline ends. This CDR3 contains 13 residues. The CDR3 loop is CASSETGREPQHF. CDR3 in DNA: TGTGCCAGCAGCGAGACAGGTAGGGAGCCCCAGCATTTT.

The chain is built from TRBV10-3 and TRBJ2-7, with 13 bases that match TRBD2. V gave up 3 bases and J gave up 6 bases; unmatched junction bases: 5. This CDR3 is 15 amino acids long. Germline CDR1 is ENHRY and CDR2 is SYGVKD. This CDR3 reads CAISEPGLAGSEQYF. The CDR3 DNA sequence: TGTGCCATCAGTGAACCGGGACTAGCGGGATCCGAGCAGTACTTC.

The chain links TRBV14 to TRBJ2-7; D uncertain. V shed 5 bases and J shed 0 bases, with 17 bases lying between them. Germline CDR1 reads SGHDN; CDR2 reads FVKESK. This CDR3 region has 16 residues. For the CDR3, the DNA is TGTGCCAGCAGCGAAGTCGGTTTCAGAGGCTCCTACGAGCAGTACTTC. Residues: CASSEVGFRGSYEQYF.

The chain employs TRBV5-4 and TRBJ2-3; 11 nucleotides align to TRBD2. Germline V gene lookup returns CDR1 SGHNT and CDR2 YYREEE (reference sequence). The CDR3 sequence is 16 residues long. The V and J ends lost 1 base and 2 bases, in that order; junction bases with no gene match: 3. The CDR3 nucleotides read TGTGCCAGCAGCTTGCGACTAGCGGGAACCACAGATACGCAGTATTTT. Amino acids: CASSLRLAGTTDTQYF.

The chain carries TRBV4-1 and TRBJ1-1; D not resolved. Per the germline V gene, CDR1 is MGHRA and CDR2 is YSYEKL. V lost 3 bases and J 10 bases, leaving 27 bases between the germline ends. CDR3 length: 17 residues. The CDR3 sequence: CASSHQTGRAKARGAFF. CDR3 sequence (DNA): TGCGCCAGCAGCCATCAGACCGGGAGGGCGAAAGCCCGGGGAGCTTTCTTT.

The V gene is TRBV19, the J gene TRBJ1-1; the match to TRBD1 covers 8 bases. The CDR3 is made up of 13 amino acids. Germline V gene lookup returns CDR1 LNHDA and CDR2 SQIVND (reference sequence). The V and J ends lost 4 bases and 3 bases, in that order; junction bases with no gene match: 1. CDR3 coding DNA: TGTGCCAGTAGTACGACAGGGGACACTGAAGCTTTCTTT. Protein: CASSTTGDTEAFF.

The rearrangement uses TRBV28 and TRBJ2-3; perhaps TRBD1 as D (6 bases). Per germline, CDR1 MDHEN and CDR2 SYDVKM. This CDR3 contains 15 residues. Trimming pared 3 bases from V and 1 base from J, leaving 11 bases between. The CDR3 here is CASSFRGSGTDTQYF. The CDR3 bases are TGTGCCAGCAGTTTCAGGGGATCAGGCACAGATACGCAGTATTTT.

The chain employs TRBV29-1 and TRBJ2-6, with D hard to call. Germline loops: CDR1 SQVTM, CDR2 ANQGSEA. Trimming took 4 bases from V and 0 from J, leaving 7 bases between them. The CDR3 totals 14 residues. The CDR3, as DNA: TGCAGCGTTGGGCGAGACTCTGGGGCCAACGTCCTGACTTTC. The encoded protein is CSVGRDSGANVLTF.

V is TRBV4-3 and J is TRBJ1-1; D gene unclear. This CDR3 contains 14 residues. Germline assignment: CDR1 LGHNA and CDR2 YSLEER. V was trimmed by 4 bases and J by 2 bases, leaving 11 bases between them. For the CDR3, the DNA is TGCGCCAGCAGCCGTCAACTACAAAACACTGAAGCTTTCTTT. This codes for CASSRQLQNTEAFF.

V is TRBV2 and J is TRBJ2-1, with a weak D call TRBD2 (6 bases). This CDR3 comprises 15 residues. Trimming cost V 4 bases and J 5 bases, with 15 bases left between them. Germline assignment: CDR1 SNHLY and CDR2 FYNNEI. This chain's CDR3 is CASSGLAAVNNEQFF. CDR3 DNA sequence: TGTGCCAGCAGTGGATTAGCGGCAGTGAACAATGAGCAGTTCTTC.

The chain is built from TRBV30 and TRBJ1-1; the D is unclear. V lost 1 base and J lost 5, with 8 bases in between. Germline CDR1 is GTSNPN and CDR2 is SVGIG (reference sequence). There are 12 residues in the CDR3. The CDR3 region is CAWSGWGTEAFF. DNA for the CDR3: TGTGCCTGGAGTGGGTGGGGTACTGAAGCTTTCTTT. Variable domain in full (rest from reference TRBV30 and TRBJ1-1): SQTIHQWPATLVQPVGSPLSLECTVEGTSNPNLYWYRQAAGRGLQLLFYSVGIGQISSEVPQNLSASRPQDRQFILSSKKLLLSDSGFYLCAWSGWGTEAFFGQGTRLTVV.

V is TRBV27 and J is TRBJ2-7; no clear D. Germline V gives CDR1 MNHEY, CDR2 SMNVEV (reference sequence). Trimming pared 3 bases from V and 2 bases from J, leaving 8 bases between. The CDR3 is 13 amino acids. CDR3 DNA: TGTGCCAGCAGTTTTCGATGGGCCTACGAGCAGTACTTC. Encoded protein: CASSFRWAYEQYF.

This rearrangement joins TRBV29-1 to TRBJ2-3, with D uncertain. Germline V CDR1 and CDR2: SQVTM, ANQGSEA. V was clipped by 5 bases and J by 0 bases, with 3 bases between them. The CDR3 runs 11 residues. CDR3 sequence: CSVRSTDTQYF. The CDR3 DNA sequence: TGCAGCGTTCGCAGCACAGATACGCAGTATTTT.

The rearrangement uses TRBV7-2 and TRBJ1-3; tentative D call: TRBD1 (5 bases). This CDR3 is built from 16 residues. V gave up 5 bases and J gave up 3 bases, with 17 bases separating them. Germline CDR1 and CDR2: SGHTA and FQGNSA. CDR3 protein: CASSLSGGAGGNTIYF. CDR3 coding DNA: TGTGCCAGCAGCCTAAGTGGAGGGGCAGGTGGAAACACCATATATTTT.

The rearrangement joins TRBV7-3 to TRBJ2-5; 7 nucleotides line up with TRBD2. Looked up from germline, CDR1 is SGHTA and CDR2 is FQGTGA. The length of the CDR3 is 14 residues. V lost 3 bases to trimming and J lost 4 bases; unmatched junction nucleotides: 5. DNA for the CDR3: TGTGCCAGCAGCTTTTCGGGAGGAGTAGAGACCCAGTACTTC. This codes for CASSFSGGVETQYF.

The rearrangement uses TRBV5-6 and TRBJ1-6; D is possibly TRBD1 (5 bases). Trimming removed 2 bases at V and 9 bases at J, with 12 bases between. The CDR3 is 14 residues long. The germline CDR1 and CDR2 sequences are SGHDT and YYEEEE. The CDR3 is CASSFGRTGSPLHF. The CDR3 nucleotides read TGTGCCAGCAGCTTTGGGAGAACAGGTTCACCCCTCCACTTT.

V usage is TRBV15 and J usage is TRBJ2-1, with TRBD2 matching 9 bases. V shed 3 bases and J 5 bases; nucleotides not matched to a gene: 8. Per germline, CDR1 LNHNV and CDR2 YYDKDF (reference sequence). The length of the CDR3 is 16 residues. DNA for the CDR3: TGTGCCACCAGCAGGGACGGGACTAGCCAGAACAATGAGCAGTTCTTC. Its protein is CATSRDGTSQNNEQFF.

The chain is built from TRBV6-1 and TRBJ1-4; no definite D call. This CDR3 region has 13 residues. Germline V CDR1 and CDR2: MNHNS, SASEGT. Trimming pared 7 bases from V and 2 bases from J, leaving 8 bases between. CDR3 in amino acids: CASTLDTNEKLFF. CDR3 DNA: TGTGCCAGCACCTTGGACACTAATGAAAAACTGTTTTTT.

This clone occurred once. The CDR3 here is CAISESIGQGGQETQYF. The CDR3 DNA follows: TGTGCCATCAGTGAGTCGATAGGGCAGGGGGGTCAAGAGACCCAGTACTTC. This rearrangement joins TRBV10-3 to TRBJ2-5, with a weak D call TRBD1 (7 bases). The CDR3 has 17 amino acids. V was shortened by 0 bases and J by 2 bases, with 16 bases between the two germline ends. CDR1 and CDR2 (germline): ENHRY, SYGVKD.

The CDR3 loop reads CAWSETGMGTQYF. DNA of the CDR3: TGTGCCTGGAGTGAGACAGGGATGGGGACCCAGTACTTC. The V and J genes are TRBV30 and TRBJ2-5; 7 nucleotides match TRBD1. CDR3 size: 13 residues. Germline V CDR1 and CDR2: GTSNPN, SVGIG (reference sequence). Trimming cost V 1 base and J 7 bases; bases outside gene matches: 6.

This chain joins TRBV9 and TRBJ1-2; D remains ambiguous. The germline V and J ends were trimmed by 0 bases and 8 bases, with 20 bases remaining between them. The germline V gene encodes CDR1 SGDLS and CDR2 YYNGEE. The length of the CDR3 is 16 residues. CDR3: CASSVALLRRCLGYTF. CDR3 DNA sequence: TGTGCCAGCAGCGTAGCCCTGTTGAGGCGTTGTTTGGGCTACACCTTC.

The chain uses TRBV4-2 and TRBJ2-1, with D unclear. The CDR3 runs to 16 residues. The V and J ends lost 1 base and 0 bases respectively, with 10 bases between them. Germline CDR1 and CDR2: LGHNA and YNFKEQ. The CDR3 is CASSQAPASSYNEQFF. CDR3 sequence (DNA): TGTGCCAGCAGCCAAGCCCCAGCCAGCTCCTACAATGAGCAGTTCTTC.

The chain joins TRBV4-1 to TRBJ1-4; D unclear. V shed 1 base and J shed 0 bases, with 9 bases lying between them. Germline assignment: CDR1 MGHRA and CDR2 YSYEKL. The CDR3 sequence is 16 residues long. CDR3 amino acids: CASSQGTVATNEKLFF. CDR3 DNA: TGCGCCAGCAGCCAAGGAACGGTTGCAACTAATGAAAAACTGTTTTTT.

The chain links TRBV5-1 to TRBJ2-1; 11 bases match TRBD2. The CDR3 spans 14 residues. Germline CDR1 SGHRS, CDR2 YFSETQ. V shed 4 bases, J shed 6 bases, and the junction held 3 bases outside the gene matches. The CDR3 is CASSKGTSGNEQFF. The CDR3 region has the DNA TGCGCCAGCAGCAAAGGGACTAGCGGCAATGAGCAGTTCTTC.

V and J are TRBV10-3 and TRBJ1-2, with a possible D match to TRBD1 (6 bases). CDR1 is ENHRY, CDR2 SYGVKD, per germline. The CDR3 contains 16 residues. Trimming cost V 0 bases and J 3 bases, with 14 bases left between them. The chain's CDR3 is CAISESTGSLHYGYTF. Here the CDR3 DNA reads TGTGCCATCAGTGAGTCAACAGGGAGCCTGCACTATGGCTACACCTTC.